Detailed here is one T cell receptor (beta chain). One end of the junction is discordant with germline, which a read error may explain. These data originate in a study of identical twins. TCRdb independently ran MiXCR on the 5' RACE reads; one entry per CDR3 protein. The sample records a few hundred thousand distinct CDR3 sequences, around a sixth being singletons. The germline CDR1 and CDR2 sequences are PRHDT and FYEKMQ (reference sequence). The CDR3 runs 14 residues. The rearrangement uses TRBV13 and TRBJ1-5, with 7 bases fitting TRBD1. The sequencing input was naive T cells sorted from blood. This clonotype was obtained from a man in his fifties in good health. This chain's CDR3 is CASSIGGSNQPQHF. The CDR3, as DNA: TGTGCCAGCAGCATAGGGGGCAGCAATCAGCCCCAGCATTTT.